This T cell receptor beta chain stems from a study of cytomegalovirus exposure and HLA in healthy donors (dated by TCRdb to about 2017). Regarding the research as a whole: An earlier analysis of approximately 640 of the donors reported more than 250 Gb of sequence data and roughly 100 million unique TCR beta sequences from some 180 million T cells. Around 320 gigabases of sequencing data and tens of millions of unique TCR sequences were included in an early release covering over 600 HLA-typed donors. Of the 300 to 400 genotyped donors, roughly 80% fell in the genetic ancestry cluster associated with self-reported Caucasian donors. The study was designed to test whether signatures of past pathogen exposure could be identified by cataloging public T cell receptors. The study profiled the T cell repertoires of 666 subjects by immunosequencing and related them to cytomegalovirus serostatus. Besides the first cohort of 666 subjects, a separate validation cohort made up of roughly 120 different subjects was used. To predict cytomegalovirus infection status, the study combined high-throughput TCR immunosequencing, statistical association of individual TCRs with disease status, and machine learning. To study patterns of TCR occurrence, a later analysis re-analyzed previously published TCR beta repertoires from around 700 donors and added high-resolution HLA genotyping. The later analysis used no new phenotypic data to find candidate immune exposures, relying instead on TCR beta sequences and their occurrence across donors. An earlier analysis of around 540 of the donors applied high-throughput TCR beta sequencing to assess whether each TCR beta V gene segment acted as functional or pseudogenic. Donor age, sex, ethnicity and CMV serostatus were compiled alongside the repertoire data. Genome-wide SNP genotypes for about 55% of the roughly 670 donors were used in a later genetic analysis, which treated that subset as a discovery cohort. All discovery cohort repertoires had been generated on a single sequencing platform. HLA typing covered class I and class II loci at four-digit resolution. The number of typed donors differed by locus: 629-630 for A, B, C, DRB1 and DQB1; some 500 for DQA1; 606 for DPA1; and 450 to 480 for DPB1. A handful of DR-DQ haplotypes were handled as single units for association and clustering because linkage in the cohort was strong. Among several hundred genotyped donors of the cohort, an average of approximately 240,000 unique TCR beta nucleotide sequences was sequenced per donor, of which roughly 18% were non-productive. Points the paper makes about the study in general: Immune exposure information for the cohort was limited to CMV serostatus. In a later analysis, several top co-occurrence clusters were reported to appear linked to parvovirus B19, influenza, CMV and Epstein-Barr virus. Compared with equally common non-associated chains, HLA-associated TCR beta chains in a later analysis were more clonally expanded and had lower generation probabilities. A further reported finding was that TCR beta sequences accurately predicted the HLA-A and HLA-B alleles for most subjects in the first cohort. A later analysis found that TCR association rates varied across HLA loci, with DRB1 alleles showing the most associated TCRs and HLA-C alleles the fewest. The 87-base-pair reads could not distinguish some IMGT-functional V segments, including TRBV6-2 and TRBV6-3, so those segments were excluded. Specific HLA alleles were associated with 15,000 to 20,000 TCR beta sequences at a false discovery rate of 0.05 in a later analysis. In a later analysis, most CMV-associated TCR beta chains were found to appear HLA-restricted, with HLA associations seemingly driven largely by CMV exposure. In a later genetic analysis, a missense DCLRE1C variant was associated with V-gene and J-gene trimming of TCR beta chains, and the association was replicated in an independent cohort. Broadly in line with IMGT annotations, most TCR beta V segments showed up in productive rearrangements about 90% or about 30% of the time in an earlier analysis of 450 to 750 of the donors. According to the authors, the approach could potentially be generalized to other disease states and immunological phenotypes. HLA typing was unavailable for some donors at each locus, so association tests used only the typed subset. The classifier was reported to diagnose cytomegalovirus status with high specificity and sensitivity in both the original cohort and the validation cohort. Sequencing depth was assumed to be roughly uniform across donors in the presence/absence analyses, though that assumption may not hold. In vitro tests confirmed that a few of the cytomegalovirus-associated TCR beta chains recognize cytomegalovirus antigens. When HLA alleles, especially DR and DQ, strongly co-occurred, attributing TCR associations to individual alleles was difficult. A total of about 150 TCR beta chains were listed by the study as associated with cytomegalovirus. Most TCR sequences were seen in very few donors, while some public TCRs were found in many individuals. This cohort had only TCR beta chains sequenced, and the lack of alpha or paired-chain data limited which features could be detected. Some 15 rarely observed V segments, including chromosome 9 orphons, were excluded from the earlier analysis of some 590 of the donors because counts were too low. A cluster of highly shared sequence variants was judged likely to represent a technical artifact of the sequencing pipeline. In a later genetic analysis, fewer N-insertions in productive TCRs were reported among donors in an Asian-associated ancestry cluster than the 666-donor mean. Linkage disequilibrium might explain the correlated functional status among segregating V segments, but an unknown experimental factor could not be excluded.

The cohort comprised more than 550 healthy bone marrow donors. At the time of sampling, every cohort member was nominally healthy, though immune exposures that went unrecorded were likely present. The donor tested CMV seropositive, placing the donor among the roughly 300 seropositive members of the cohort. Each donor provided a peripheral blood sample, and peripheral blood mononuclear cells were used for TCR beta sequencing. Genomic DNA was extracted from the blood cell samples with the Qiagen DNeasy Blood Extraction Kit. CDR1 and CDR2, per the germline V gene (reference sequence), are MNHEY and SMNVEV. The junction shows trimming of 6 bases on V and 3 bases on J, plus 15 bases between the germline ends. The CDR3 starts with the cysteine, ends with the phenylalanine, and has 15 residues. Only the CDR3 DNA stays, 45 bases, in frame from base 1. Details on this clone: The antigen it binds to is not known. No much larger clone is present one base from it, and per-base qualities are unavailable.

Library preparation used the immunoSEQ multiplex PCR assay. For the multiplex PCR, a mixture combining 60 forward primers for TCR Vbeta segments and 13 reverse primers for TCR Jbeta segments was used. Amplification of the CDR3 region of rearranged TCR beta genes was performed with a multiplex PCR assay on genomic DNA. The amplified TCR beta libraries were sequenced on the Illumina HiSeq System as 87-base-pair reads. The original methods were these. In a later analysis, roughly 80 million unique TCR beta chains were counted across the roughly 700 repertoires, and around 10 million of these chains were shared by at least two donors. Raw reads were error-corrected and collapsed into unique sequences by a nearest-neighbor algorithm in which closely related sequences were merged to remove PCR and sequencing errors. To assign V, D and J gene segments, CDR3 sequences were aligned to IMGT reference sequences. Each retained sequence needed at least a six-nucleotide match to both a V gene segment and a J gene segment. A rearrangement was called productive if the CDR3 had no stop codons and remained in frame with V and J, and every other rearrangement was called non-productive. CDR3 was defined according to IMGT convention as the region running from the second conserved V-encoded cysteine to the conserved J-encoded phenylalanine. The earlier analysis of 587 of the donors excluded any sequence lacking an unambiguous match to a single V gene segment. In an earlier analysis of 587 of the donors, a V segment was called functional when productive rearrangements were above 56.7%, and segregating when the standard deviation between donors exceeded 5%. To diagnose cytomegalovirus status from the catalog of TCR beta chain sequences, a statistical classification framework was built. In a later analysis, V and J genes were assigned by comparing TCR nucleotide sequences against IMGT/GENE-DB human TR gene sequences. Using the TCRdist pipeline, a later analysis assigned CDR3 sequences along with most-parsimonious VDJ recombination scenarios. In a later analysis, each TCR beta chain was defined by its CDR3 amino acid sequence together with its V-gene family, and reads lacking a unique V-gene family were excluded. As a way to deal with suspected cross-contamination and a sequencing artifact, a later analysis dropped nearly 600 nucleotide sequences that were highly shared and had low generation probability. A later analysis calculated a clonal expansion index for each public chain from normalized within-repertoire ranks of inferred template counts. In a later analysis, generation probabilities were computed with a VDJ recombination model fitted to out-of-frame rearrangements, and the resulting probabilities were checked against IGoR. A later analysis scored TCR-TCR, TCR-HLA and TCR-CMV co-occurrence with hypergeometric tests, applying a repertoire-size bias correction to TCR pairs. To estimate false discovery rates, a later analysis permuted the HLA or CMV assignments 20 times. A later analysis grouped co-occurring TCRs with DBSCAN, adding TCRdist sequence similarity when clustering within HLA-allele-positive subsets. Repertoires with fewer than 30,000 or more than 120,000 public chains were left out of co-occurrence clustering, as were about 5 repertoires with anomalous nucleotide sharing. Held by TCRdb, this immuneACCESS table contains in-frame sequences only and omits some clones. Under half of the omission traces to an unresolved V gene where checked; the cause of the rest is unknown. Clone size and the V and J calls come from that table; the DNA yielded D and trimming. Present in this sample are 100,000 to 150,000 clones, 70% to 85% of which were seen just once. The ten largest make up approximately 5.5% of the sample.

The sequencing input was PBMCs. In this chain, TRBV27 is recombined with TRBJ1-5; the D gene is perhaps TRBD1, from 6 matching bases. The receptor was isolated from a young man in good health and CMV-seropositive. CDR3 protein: CASSLLGQTNQPQHF. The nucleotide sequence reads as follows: TGTGCCAGCAGCTTACTCGGACAGACCAATCAGCCCCAGCATTTT.